The next 26 T cell receptor beta chains were all read from a single sample in a study of OX40 agonist ivuxolimab in advanced cancers. The protocol was immunoSEQ multiplex PCR, while the TCRdb copy is restricted to in-frame clones and leaves out a portion. Here the sample spans about 56,000 clones, roughly 82% being singletons. The sample was CD4+ or CD8+ T cells sorted from blood, taken in a trial of the OX40 agonist ivuxolimab. These receptor sequences come from an adult with an advanced solid tumor such as melanoma, head and neck, liver or kidney cancer.

The chain joins TRBV6-5 to TRBJ1-4, with 7 bases matching TRBD1. The CDR3 consists of 14 residues. CDR1 is MNHEY, CDR2 SVGAGI, per germline. V lost 5 bases, J lost 4 bases, and 4 bases stayed unmatched. CDR3 loop: CASSRQGGNEKLFF. The CDR3 DNA reads TGTGCCAGCAGTCGACAGGGCGGTAATGAAAAACTGTTTTTT.

V is TRBV11-2 and J is TRBJ2-7; maybe TRBD2 (6 bases). V was clipped by 5 bases and J by 1 base, with 15 bases between them. CDR3 length: 15 residues. Germline assignment: CDR1 SGHAT and CDR2 FQNNGV. The CDR3 is CASSPGRRSSYEQYF. CDR3 coding DNA: TGTGCCAGCAGCCCGGGGAGGAGGTCATCCTACGAGCAGTACTTC.

The gene calls are TRBV7-2 and TRBJ2-1; D is unresolved. From germline, CDR1 is SGHTA and CDR2 FQGNSA. Deletions cut 5 bases from V and 4 bases from J, with 9 bases between. The CDR3 loop spans 13 amino acids. The CDR3 here is CASSQDRYNEQFF. The CDR3, as DNA: TGTGCCAGCAGCCAAGATAGATACAATGAGCAGTTCTTC.

This chain links TRBV9 with TRBJ2-2, with 10 nucleotides matching TRBD2. V lost 3 bases and J lost 6; bases outside the gene matches: 8. There are 16 residues in the CDR3. In germline, CDR1 is SGDLS, CDR2 YYNGEE. CDR3 protein: CASSERRSGRAGELFF. In DNA, the CDR3 is TGTGCCAGCAGCGAGAGGAGGAGCGGGAGGGCCGGGGAGCTGTTTTTT.

The V and J genes are TRBV10-2 and TRBJ1-2; TRBD1 might be the D (5 bases). Trimming left V 3 bases short and J 8 bases short, with 13 bases between. The CDR3 sequence is 13 residues long. Looked up from germline, CDR1 is WSHSY and CDR2 is SAAADI. CDR3 in DNA: TGCGCCAGCAGTGAAGGGGCGCGGCGAGGCTACACCTTC. Protein: CASSEGARRGYTF.

Only a few counts were recorded for this clone. The J gene is TRBJ2-7, the V gene TRBV30; D unresolved. The germline CDR1 and CDR2 sequences are GTSNPN and SVGIG (reference sequence). The CDR3 extends over 14 amino acids. Trimming left V 8 bases short and J 0 bases short, with 17 bases between. The CDR3 reads CALTGPFSSYEQYF. In nucleotides, the CDR3 is TGTGCCCTTACGGGTCCGTTTAGCTCCTACGAGCAGTACTTC.

The rearrangement joins TRBV28 to TRBJ2-7; 10 bases agree with TRBD2. The junction had 9 bases not matched to a gene; V was cut back by 3 bases and J by 7 bases. Germline assignment: CDR1 MDHEN and CDR2 SYDVKM. This CDR3 comprises 15 residues. The CDR3 is CASSLLAGGSWEQYF. CDR3 coding DNA: TGTGCCAGCAGTTTGTTAGCGGGAGGATCGTGGGAGCAGTACTTC.

The genes are TRBV10-3 and TRBJ1-1; a weak D match, TRBD1 (5 bases). Germline assignment: CDR1 ENHRY and CDR2 SYGVKD. The CDR3 has 15 residues. V lost 0 bases and J 7 bases, leaving 15 bases between the germline ends. CDR3 nucleotide sequence: TGTGCCATCAGTGAGTCTAAGGGGAGGGGAGGTGAAGCTTTCTTT. It encodes CAISESKGRGGEAFF.

The rearrangement links TRBV5-4 to TRBJ2-1, with D maybe TRBD2 (6 bases). Germline V gene lookup returns CDR1 SGHNT and CDR2 YYREEE (reference sequence). The CDR3 is 15 amino acids. V shed 1 base and J shed 2 bases, with 10 bases lying between them. DNA for the CDR3: TGTGCCAGCAGCTTGTTAGTAGCGGCCTACAATGAGCAGTTCTTC. Protein: CASSLLVAAYNEQFF.

The chain is built from TRBV5-4 and TRBJ2-1; D is perhaps TRBD2 (6 bases). Germline V CDR1 and CDR2: SGHNT, YYREEE (reference sequence). Trimming shortened V by 2 bases and J by 5 bases, and 14 bases separated the two germline ends. CDR3 length: 15 amino acids. The CDR3 region is CASSFSGGSHNEQFF. The CDR3 DNA sequence: TGTGCCAGCAGCTTTAGCGGCGGTTCTCACAATGAGCAGTTCTTC. The full variable domain, rest sourced from reference TRBV5-4 and TRBJ2-1, is ETGVTQSPTHLIKTRGQQVTLRCSSQSGHNTVSWYQQALGQGPQFIFQYYREEENGRGNFPPRFSGLQFPNYSSELNVNALELDDSALYLCASSFSGGSHNEQFFGPGTRLTVL.

As for this clone: At one of its ends the junction is not consistent with the germline gene, which may arise from a read error. This chain uses TRBV7-2 with TRBJ1-2; unclear D gene. The CDR3 covers 15 residues. Germline assignment: CDR1 SGHTA and CDR2 FQGNSA. CDR3 protein: CASSQDKGTRYGYTF. The CDR3 nucleotides read TGCGCCAGCAGCCAAGATAAGGGAACCAGGTATGGCTACACCTTC.

This chain connects TRBV7-2 to TRBJ2-2, with D perhaps matching TRBD2 (6 bases). The V end lost 5 bases, the J end lost 6 bases, and 10 bases lay between the germline ends. The CDR3 is 13 amino acids. Germline assignment: CDR1 SGHTA and CDR2 FQGNSA. The CDR3 here is CASSPRESGELFF. For the CDR3, the DNA is TGTGCCAGCAGCCCACGGGAGTCCGGGGAGCTGTTTTTT.

This chain joins TRBV29-1 and TRBJ1-3; D perhaps matches TRBD1 (5 bases). The CDR3 totals 12 residues. V shed 5 bases and J shed 4 bases, with 9 bases lying between them. The V gene's germline CDR1 is SQVTM and CDR2 ANQGSEA. The CDR3 DNA is TGCAGCGTTCAGGGCGGCGGAAACACCATATATTTT. Its translation: CSVQGGGNTIYF.

The V and J genes are TRBV7-9 and TRBJ1-1; TRBD1 is a possible D gene (6 bases). This CDR3 has 16 residues. Trimming removed 4 bases at V and 4 bases at J, with 19 bases between. Germline V CDR1 and CDR2: SEHNR, FQNEAQ (reference sequence). Here the CDR3 reads CASSSPGPGAGTEAFF. As DNA, the CDR3 is TGTGCCAGCAGCTCTCCGGGCCCGGGGGCCGGCACTGAAGCTTTCTTT.

The chain joins TRBV5-1 to TRBJ1-5, with D hard to call. V was trimmed by 3 bases and J by 2 bases, leaving 12 bases between them. CDR1 is SGHRS, CDR2 YFSETQ, per germline. The CDR3 extends over 15 amino acids. CDR3 nucleotide sequence: TGCGCCAGCAGCTCCGAGGGCCGAGGCAATCAGCCCCAGCATTTT. Protein: CASSSEGRGNQPQHF.

The chain recombines TRBV11-2 with TRBJ1-4, with unresolved D. Germline V CDR1 and CDR2: SGHAT, FQNNGV. With 0 bases removed from V and 7 bases from J, the gap between germline ends came to 12 bases. The CDR3 contains 15 residues. This CDR3 reads CASSLEGKGGEKLFF. The CDR3 DNA sequence: TGTGCCAGCAGCTTAGAAGGGAAGGGAGGTGAAAAACTGTTTTTT.

The chain links TRBV19 to TRBJ2-1, with TRBD1 matching 10 bases. This CDR3 has 15 amino acids. The germline V gene has CDR1 LNHDA and CDR2 SQIVND (reference sequence). V trimming: 7 bases; J trimming: 4 bases; junction bases outside the gene matches: 7. Written as DNA, the CDR3 is TGTGCCAGTAACGGCCGGGGACAGGGGTACAATGAGCAGTTCTTC. Translation: CASNGRGQGYNEQFF.

The chain joins TRBV7-9 to TRBJ1-1, with a weak D call TRBD1 (5 bases). The germline V gene has CDR1 SEHNR and CDR2 FQNEAQ (reference sequence). This CDR3 has 13 residues. The V end was cut by 3 bases, the J end by 7 bases, with 12 bases between. CDR3 bases: TGTGCCAGCAGCTTGGAACGGGGGATTGAAGCTTTCTTT. This gives the protein CASSLERGIEAFF.

The genes are TRBV2 and TRBJ2-1; unclear D gene. Per the germline V gene, CDR1 is SNHLY and CDR2 is FYNNEI. The ends were cut back, 5 bases at V and 4 bases at J, with 9 bases in the middle. The CDR3 runs 13 residues. CDR3 coding DNA: TGTGCCAGCAGTAGGACGGAATACAATGAGCAGTTCTTC. Translated: CASSRTEYNEQFF. Supplemented by reference TRBV2 and TRBJ2-1, the full variable domain reads EPEVTQTPSHQVTQMGQEVILRCVPISNHLYFYWYRQILGQKVEFLVSFYNNEISEKSEIFDDQFSVERPDGSNFTLKIRSTKLEDSAMYFCASSRTEYNEQFFGPGTRLTVL.

This chain joins TRBV19 and TRBJ1-1; D is unclear. Trimming stripped 4 bases from V and 0 bases from J, with 6 bases between. Germline loops: CDR1 LNHDA, CDR2 SQIVND (reference sequence). This CDR3 comprises 13 residues. CDR3 region: CASSTNMNTEAFF. The CDR3 coding sequence is TGTGCCAGTAGTACGAACATGAACACTGAAGCTTTCTTT.

CDR3 DNA sequence: TGTGCCAGCAGTTTATTCCCCCGGACAGGCGCCAGCTCTGGAAACACCATATATTTT. It specifies CASSLFPRTGASSGNTIYF. The genes are TRBV27 and TRBJ1-3, with TRBD1 matching 7 bases. The CDR3 length is 19 residues. The V and J ends lost 1 base and 0 bases, in that order; junction bases with no gene match: 12. Germline CDR1 reads MNHEY; CDR2 reads SMNVEV (reference sequence).

The table lists this clone with a few counts. V and J are TRBV6-1 and TRBJ1-5; D uncertain. The CDR3 extends over 15 amino acids. The V gene lost 4 bases and the J gene lost 0 bases, with 10 bases spanning the gap. Germline assignment: CDR1 MNHNS and CDR2 SASEGT. CDR3 DNA: TGTGCCAGCAGTGTAGTGGTTTATAGCAATCAGCCCCAGCATTTT. Protein: CASSVVVYSNQPQHF.

The genes are TRBV5-8 and TRBJ1-5; D gene uncertain. V was cut by 3 bases and J by 7 bases, with 11 bases left in between. Looked up from germline, CDR1 is SGHTS and CDR2 is YDEGEE. The length of the CDR3 is 13 residues. The CDR3 is CASSWSSSQPQHF. Here the CDR3 DNA reads TGTGCCAGCAGCTGGAGCTCGTCGCAGCCCCAGCATTTT.

This clone was found once. This chain joins TRBV10-1 and TRBJ2-1, with 9 positions matching TRBD2. The V and J ends lost 2 bases and 4 bases, in that order; junction bases with no gene match: 3. Germline V CDR1 and CDR2: WNHNN, SYGVQD (reference sequence). The CDR3 contains 15 residues. CDR3 residues: CASSEDGLAYNEQFF. The DNA for the CDR3 is TGCGCCAGCAGTGAGGACGGACTAGCGTACAATGAGCAGTTCTTC.

V gene TRBV28 combines with J gene TRBJ1-1; D possibly corresponds to TRBD1 (6 bases). Trimming took off 6 bases at V and 1 base at J, with 18 bases between the two ends. CDR1 MDHEN and CDR2 SYDVKM come from the germline V gene. The CDR3 totals 16 residues. DNA for the CDR3: TGTGCCAGCAGCCGCATCCCCCGGGGGCAGAACACTGAAGCTTTCTTT. It translates to CASSRIPRGQNTEAFF.

The chain has TRBV4-1 and TRBJ2-7; 12 bases are a match to TRBD2. The V segment lost 8 bases and the J segment 6 bases; nucleotides outside the gene matches: 8. CDR1 is MGHRA and CDR2 is YSYEKL in the germline V gene. The CDR3 is made up of 14 amino acids. Here the CDR3 reads CASRLAGGPGEQYF. The CDR3 DNA is TGCGCCAGCCGTCTAGCGGGGGGGCCCGGCGAGCAGTACTTC.